These T cell receptor beta chains were read from a single sample in a study of shared clonotypes between healthy human individuals. TCRdb's table, derived via immunoSEQ multiplex PCR, lists solely in-frame clones and lacks some. The table has 330,000 or so clones, less than 75% seen once. The sample taken for sequencing was memory CD4+ T cells sorted from blood. All receptors derive from a man aged 25-40 years in good health. The CDR3 runs from the conserved cysteine through the conserved F or W.

J: TRBJ2-7; V: TRBV18; CDR3: CASSPLGGSTIDEQYF
J: TRBJ2-5; V: TRBV25-1; CDR3: CASSGDNKETQYF
J: TRBJ2-7; V: TRBV11-2; CDR3: CASSPRTTLRSYEQYF
J: TRBJ1-1; V: TRBV5-1; CDR3: CASSLDLRGELTEAFF
J: TRBJ1-2; V: TRBV29-1; CDR3: CSVDRDFYGYTF
J: TRBJ2-1; V: TRBV7-2; CDR3: CASSLGAYNEQFF
J: TRBJ1-1; V: TRBV19; CDR3: CASSIGGQKKKLMNTEAFF
J: TRBJ2-7; V: TRBV7-2; CDR3: CASSLAQGALYEQYF
J: TRBJ2-7; V: TRBV29-1; CDR3: CSVSEGYEQYF
J: TRBJ2-3; V: TRBV29-1; CDR3: CSVESGRTDTQYF
J: TRBJ2-3; V: TRBV4-1; CDR3: CASSQAVTTDTQYF
J: TRBJ1-3; V: TRBV7-9; CDR3: CASSLILTDISGNTIYF
J: TRBJ1-6; V: TRBV6-5; CDR3: CASSYEGTATNSPLHF
J: TRBJ2-2; V: TRBV2; CDR3: CASSALAGEVGELFF
J: TRBJ2-7; V: TRBV30; CDR3: CASRGRVYEQYF
J: TRBJ1-3; V: TRBV7-7; CDR3: CASSSGGQGNTIYF
J: TRBJ2-6; V: TRBV5-4; CDR3: CASSTQKDSTGANVLTF
J: TRBJ2-1; V: TRBV7-6; CDR3: CASSFRGGPYNEQFF
J: TRBJ2-1; V: TRBV7-9; CDR3: CASSPRGDLFYNEQFF
J: TRBJ1-1; V: TRBV11-2; CDR3: CASSLGAVRDTEAFF
J: TRBJ2-7; V: TRBV29-1; CDR3: CSVDTSGSGEQYF
J: TRBJ2-4; V: TRBV11-2; CDR3: CASSLKDLAKNIQYF
J: TRBJ2-7; V: TRBV28; CDR3: CASSSPGVSYEQYF
J: TRBJ2-2; V: TRBV10-1; CDR3: CASRLAVNTGELFF
J: TRBJ2-7; V: TRBV7-8; CDR3: CASSFSTTSYEQYF
J: TRBJ2-7; V: TRBV2; CDR3: CASSSAGGSYEQYF
J: TRBJ2-7; V: TRBV18; CDR3: CASSTSGGPEQYF
J: TRBJ2-2; V: TRBV4-1; CDR3: CASSQDTSGANTGELFF
J: TRBJ2-7; V: TRBV12-5; CDR3: CASGLDGGKTRF
J: TRBJ1-4; V: TRBV2; CDR3: CASTTPGSTNEKLFF
J: TRBJ1-1; V: TRBV11-2; CDR3: CASSWAVNTEAFF
J: TRBJ2-3; V: TRBV30; CDR3: CAWRPPSTDTQYF
J: TRBJ1-1; V: TRBV7-8; CDR3: CASSPHETGEILNTEAFF
J: TRBJ2-1; V: TRBV27; CDR3: CASSYRDRGLGNEQFF
J: TRBJ2-7; V: TRBV2; CDR3: CASSELGYEQYF
J: TRBJ2-1; V: TRBV6-5; CDR3: CASSSSGGPYNEQFF
J: TRBJ2-7; V: TRBV6-5; CDR3: CASSSTAVHEQYF
J: TRBJ2-3; V: TRBV7-9; CDR3: CASSPLADTQYF
J: TRBJ2-1; V: TRBV27; CDR3: CAARPLHRNYHYEQFF
J: TRBJ2-7; V: TRBV2; CDR3: CASSDRAYEQYF
J: TRBJ2-7; V: TRBV6-1; CDR3: CASSEFGFAPTYEQYF